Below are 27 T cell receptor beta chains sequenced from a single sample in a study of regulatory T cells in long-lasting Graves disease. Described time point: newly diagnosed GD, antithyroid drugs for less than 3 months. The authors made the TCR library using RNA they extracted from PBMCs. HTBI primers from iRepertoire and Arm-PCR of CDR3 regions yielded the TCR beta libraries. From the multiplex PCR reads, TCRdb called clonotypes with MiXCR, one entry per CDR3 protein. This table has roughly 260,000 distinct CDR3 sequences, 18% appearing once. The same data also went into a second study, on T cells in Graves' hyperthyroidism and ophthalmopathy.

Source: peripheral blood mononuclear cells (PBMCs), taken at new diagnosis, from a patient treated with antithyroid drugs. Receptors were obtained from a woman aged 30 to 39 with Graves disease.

In DNA, the CDR3 is TGTGCCAGCAGCCTCGGAATAGGGGGTTATAATGAAAAACTGTTTTTT. Translated, it gives CASSLGIGGYNEKLFF. The chain is built from TRBV6-1 and TRBJ1-4; TRBD1 might be the D (6 bases). The V gene's germline CDR1 is MNHNS and CDR2 SASEGT. Trimming removed 6 bases from V and 4 bases from J, with 18 bases in between. The CDR3 is 16 residues long.

CDR3 sequence reads: CASSLGRRGLQETQYF. The CDR3 DNA follows: TGTGCCAGCAGCTTGGGCAGGCGGGGTCTACAAGAGACCCAGTACTTC. The genes are TRBV5-5 and TRBJ2-5, with D possibly matching TRBD2 (6 bases). This CDR3 is built from 16 residues. Per the germline V gene, CDR1 is SGHKS and CDR2 is YYEKEE (reference sequence). V was pared by 0 bases and J by 2 bases, with 14 bases between.

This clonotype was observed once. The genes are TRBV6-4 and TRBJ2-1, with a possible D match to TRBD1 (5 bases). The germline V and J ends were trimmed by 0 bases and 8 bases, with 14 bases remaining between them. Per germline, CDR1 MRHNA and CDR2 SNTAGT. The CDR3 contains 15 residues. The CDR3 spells CASSDSIGAMDEQFF. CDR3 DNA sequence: TGTGCCAGCAGTGACTCGATAGGGGCCATGGATGAGCAGTTCTTC.

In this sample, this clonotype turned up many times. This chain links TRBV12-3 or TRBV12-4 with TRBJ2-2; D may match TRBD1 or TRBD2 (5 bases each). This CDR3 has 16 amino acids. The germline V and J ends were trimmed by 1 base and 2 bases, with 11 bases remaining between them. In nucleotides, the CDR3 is TGTGCCAGCAGTTTAGGTGCCGGGGCAAACACCGGGGAGCTGTTTTTT. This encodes CASSLGAGANTGELFF.

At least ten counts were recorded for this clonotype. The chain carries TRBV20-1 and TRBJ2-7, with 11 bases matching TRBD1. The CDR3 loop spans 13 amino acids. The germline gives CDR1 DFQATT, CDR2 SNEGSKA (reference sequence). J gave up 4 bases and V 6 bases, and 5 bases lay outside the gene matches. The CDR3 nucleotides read TGCAGTGCCCCACGGGACAGGGGGTACGAGCAGTACTTC. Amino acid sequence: CSAPRDRGYEQYF.

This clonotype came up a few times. DNA for the CDR3: TGCGCCAGCAGCCAAGATCAAGGGACAGGGAAGCGCAATCAGCCCCAGCATTTT. Protein: CASSQDQGTGKRNQPQHF. The chain combines TRBV4-1 with TRBJ1-5, with 9 bases identical to TRBD1. This CDR3 spans 18 amino acids. J gave up 2 bases and V 0 bases, and 8 bases lay outside the gene matches. The germline CDR1 and CDR2 sequences are MGHRA and YSYEKL.

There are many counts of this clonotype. Here the CDR3 reads CASSQDRGQRANYGYTF. CDR3 bases: TGTGCCAGCAGCCAAGATAGGGGACAGCGAGCTAACTATGGCTACACCTTC. The chain couples TRBV4-2 to TRBJ1-2; 7 bases fit TRBD1. This CDR3 comprises 17 residues. Trimming removed 0 bases from V and 0 bases from J; junction bases left unmatched: 7. CDR1 is LGHNA, CDR2 YNFKEQ, per germline.

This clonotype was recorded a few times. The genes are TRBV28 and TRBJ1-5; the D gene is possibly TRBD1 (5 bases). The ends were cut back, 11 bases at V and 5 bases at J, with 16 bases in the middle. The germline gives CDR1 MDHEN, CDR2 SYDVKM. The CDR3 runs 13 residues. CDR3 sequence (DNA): TGTGCCTCGAACCGGGGGTTGGATCAGCCCCAGCATTTT. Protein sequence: CASNRGLDQPQHF. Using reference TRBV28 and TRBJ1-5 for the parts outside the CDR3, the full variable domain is DVKVTQSSRYLVKRTGEKVFLECVQDMDHENMFWYRQDPGLGLRLIYFSYDVKMKEKGDIPEGYSVSREKKERFSLILESASTNQTSMYLCASNRGLDQPQHFGDGTRLSIL.

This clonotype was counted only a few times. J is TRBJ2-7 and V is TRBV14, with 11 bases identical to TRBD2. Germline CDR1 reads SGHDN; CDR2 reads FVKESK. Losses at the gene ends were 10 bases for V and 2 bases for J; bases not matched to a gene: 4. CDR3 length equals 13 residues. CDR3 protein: CATGTSGTYEQYF. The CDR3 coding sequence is TGTGCCACAGGGACTAGCGGAACCTACGAGCAGTACTTC.

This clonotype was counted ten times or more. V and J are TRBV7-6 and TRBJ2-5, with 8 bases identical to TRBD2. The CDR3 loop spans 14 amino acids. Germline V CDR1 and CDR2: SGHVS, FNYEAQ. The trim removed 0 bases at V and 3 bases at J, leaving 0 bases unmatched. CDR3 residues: CASSLAAGEETQYF. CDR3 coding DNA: TGTGCCAGCAGCTTAGCAGCGGGGGAAGAGACCCAGTACTTC.

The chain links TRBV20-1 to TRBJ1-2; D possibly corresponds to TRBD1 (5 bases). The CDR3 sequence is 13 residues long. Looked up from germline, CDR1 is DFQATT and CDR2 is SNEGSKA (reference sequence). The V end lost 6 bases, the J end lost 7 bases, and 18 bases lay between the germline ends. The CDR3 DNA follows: TGCAGTGCCAGCTCACCCCAGGGCGGTGGCTACACCTTC. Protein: CSASSPQGGGYTF.

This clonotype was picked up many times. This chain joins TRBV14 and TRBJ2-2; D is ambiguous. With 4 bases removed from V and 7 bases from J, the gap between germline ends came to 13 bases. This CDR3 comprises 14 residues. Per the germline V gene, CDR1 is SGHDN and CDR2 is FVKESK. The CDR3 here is CASSLPIGGGELFF. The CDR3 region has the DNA TGTGCCAGCAGCCTACCAATCGGTGGCGGGGAGCTGTTTTTT. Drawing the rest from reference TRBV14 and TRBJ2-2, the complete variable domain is EAGVTQFPSHSVIEKGQTVTLRCDPISGHDNLYWYRRVMGKEIKFLLHFVKESKQDESGMPNNRFLAERTGGTYSTLKVQPAELEDSGVYFCASSLPIGGGELFFGEGSRLTVL.

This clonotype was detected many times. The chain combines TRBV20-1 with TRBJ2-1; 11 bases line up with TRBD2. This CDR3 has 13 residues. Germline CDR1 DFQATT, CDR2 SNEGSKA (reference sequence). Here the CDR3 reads CSATSGGYNEQFF. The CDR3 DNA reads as TGCAGCGCCACTAGCGGGGGCTACAATGAGCAGTTCTTC.

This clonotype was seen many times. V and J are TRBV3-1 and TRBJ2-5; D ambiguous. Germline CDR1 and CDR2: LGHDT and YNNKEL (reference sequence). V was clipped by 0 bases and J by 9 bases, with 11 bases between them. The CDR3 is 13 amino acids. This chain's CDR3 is CASSQDRFRAQYF. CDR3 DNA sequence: TGTGCCAGCAGCCAAGACCGTTTTAGGGCCCAGTACTTC.

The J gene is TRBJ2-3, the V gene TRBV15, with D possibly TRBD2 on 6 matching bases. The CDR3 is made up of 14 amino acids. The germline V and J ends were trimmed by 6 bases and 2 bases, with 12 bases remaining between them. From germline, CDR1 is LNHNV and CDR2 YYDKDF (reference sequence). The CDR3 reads CATRRLDFTDTQYF. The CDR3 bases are TGTGCCACCAGAAGACTAGATTTCACAGATACGCAGTATTTT. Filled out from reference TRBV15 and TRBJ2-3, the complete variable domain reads DAMVIQNPRYQVTQFGKPVTLSCSQTLNHNVMYWYQQKSSQAPKLLFHYYDKDFNNEADTPDNFQSRRPNTSFCFLDIRSPGLGDTAMYLCATRRLDFTDTQYFGPGTRLTVL.

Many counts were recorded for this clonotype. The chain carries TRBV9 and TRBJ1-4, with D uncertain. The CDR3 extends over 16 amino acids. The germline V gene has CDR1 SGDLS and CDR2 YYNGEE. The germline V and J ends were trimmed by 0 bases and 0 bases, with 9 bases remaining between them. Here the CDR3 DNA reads TGTGCCAGCAGCGTAGTTGAATCAGCAACTAATGAAAAACTGTTTTTT. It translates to CASSVVESATNEKLFF.

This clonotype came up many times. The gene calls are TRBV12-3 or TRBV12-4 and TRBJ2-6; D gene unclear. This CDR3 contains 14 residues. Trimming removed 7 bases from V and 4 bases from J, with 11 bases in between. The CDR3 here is CASTLETGANVLTF. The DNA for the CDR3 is TGTGCCAGCACCCTCGAAACCGGGGCCAACGTCCTGACTTTC.

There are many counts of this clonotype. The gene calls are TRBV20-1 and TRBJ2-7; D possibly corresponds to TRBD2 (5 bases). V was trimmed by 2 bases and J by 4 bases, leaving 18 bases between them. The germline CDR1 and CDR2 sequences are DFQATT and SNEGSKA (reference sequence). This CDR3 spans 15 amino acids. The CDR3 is CSARITRAGFYEQYF. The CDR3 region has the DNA TGCAGTGCTAGAATCACGCGGGCCGGTTTTTACGAGCAGTACTTC.

The CDR3, as DNA: TGTGCCACCAGCAAACAGGGGTCCCACGAGCAGTACTTC. Translation gives CATSKQGSHEQYF. The V call is TRBV15, the J call TRBJ2-7; 7 positions agree with TRBD1. The CDR3 is made up of 13 amino acids. The V gene's germline CDR1 is LNHNV and CDR2 YYDKDF (reference sequence). The V and J ends lost 4 bases and 5 bases, in that order; junction bases with no gene match: 5.

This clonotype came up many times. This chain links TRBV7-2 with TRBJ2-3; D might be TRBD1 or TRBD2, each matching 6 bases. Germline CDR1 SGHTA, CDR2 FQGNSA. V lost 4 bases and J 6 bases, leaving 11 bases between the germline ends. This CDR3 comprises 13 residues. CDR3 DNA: TGTGCCAGCAGCTACAGAGGGGGGGATACGCAGTATTTT. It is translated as CASSYRGGDTQYF. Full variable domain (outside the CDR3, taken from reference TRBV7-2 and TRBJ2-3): GAGVSQSPSNKVTEKGKDVELRCDPISGHTALYWYRQSLGQGLEFLIYFQGNSAPDKSGLPSDRFSAERTGGSVSTLTIQRTQQEDSAVYLCASSYRGGDTQYFGPGTRLTVL.

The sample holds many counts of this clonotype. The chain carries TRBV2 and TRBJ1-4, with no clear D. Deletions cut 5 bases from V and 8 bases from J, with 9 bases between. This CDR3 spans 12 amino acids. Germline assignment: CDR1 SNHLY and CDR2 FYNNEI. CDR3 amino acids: CASSWMKEKLFF. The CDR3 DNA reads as TGTGCCAGCAGTTGGATGAAAGAAAAACTGTTTTTT.

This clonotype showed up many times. The DNA of the CDR3 is TGTGCCAGCAGTTACCTCCTACAGGGTGGGGAGCAGTTCTTC. It codes for CASSYLLQGGEQFF. The gene calls are TRBV6-5 and TRBJ2-1, with D tentatively TRBD1 (6 bases). The V and J ends lost 2 bases and 10 bases respectively, with 15 bases between them. Looked up from germline, CDR1 is MNHEY and CDR2 is SVGAGI. The CDR3 sequence is 14 residues long.

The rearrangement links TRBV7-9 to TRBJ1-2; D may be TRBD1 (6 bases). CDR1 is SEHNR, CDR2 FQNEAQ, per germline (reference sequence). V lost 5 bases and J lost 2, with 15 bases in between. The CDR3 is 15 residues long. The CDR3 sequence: CASSPIRGKNYGYTF. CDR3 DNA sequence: TGTGCCAGCAGCCCCATCAGGGGTAAGAACTATGGCTACACCTTC.

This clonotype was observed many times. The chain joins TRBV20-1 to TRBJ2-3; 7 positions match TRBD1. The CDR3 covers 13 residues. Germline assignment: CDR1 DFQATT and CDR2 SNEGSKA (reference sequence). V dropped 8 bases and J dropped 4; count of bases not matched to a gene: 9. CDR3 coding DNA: TGCAGTCTCAGACAGGGAGTCCCAGATACGCAGTATTTT. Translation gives CSLRQGVPDTQYF.

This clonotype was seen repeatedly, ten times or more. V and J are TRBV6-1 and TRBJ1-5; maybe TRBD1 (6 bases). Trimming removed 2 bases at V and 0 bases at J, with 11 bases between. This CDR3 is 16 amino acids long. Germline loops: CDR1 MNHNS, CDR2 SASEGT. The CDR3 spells CASSESDSYSNQPQHF. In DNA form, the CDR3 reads TGTGCCAGCAGTGAATCGGACAGTTATAGCAATCAGCCCCAGCATTTT.

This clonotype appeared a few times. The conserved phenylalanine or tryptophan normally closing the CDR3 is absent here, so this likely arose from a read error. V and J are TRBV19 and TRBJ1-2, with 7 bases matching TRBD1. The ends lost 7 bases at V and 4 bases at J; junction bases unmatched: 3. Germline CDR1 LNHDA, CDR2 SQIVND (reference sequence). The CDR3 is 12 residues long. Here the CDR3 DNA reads TGTGCCAGTAACCGGGACAGCTATGGCTACACCCTC. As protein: CASNRDSYGYTL.

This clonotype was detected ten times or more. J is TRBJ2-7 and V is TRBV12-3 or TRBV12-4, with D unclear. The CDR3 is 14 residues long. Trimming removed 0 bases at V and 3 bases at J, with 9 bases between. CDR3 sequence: CASSLAGYRYEQYF. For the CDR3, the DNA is TGTGCCAGCAGTTTAGCGGGTTACCGCTACGAGCAGTACTTC.